A selection of T cell receptor beta chains follows, all from one sample in a study of OX40 agonist ivuxolimab in advanced cancers. The method was immunoSEQ multiplex PCR; TCRdb's version includes in-frame clones alone and lacks a portion of them. The profile shows 35,000 to 45,000 clones, about 82% of them singletons. This material consisted of CD4+ or CD8+ T cells sorted from blood, taken in a trial of the OX40 agonist ivuxolimab. The source of these receptors is an adult with an advanced solid tumor such as melanoma, head and neck, liver or kidney cancer. CDR3s include the opening cysteine and the closing phenylalanine or tryptophan. The order of the fields is V gene, D gene, clone size, J gene, CDR3 DNA, CDR3 protein. D genes are given only for firm matches. Clone sizes are given selectively: once, few, many, or a class where the clone is expanded.

v_gene: TRBV5-8; d_gene: TRBD1; abundance: .; j_gene: TRBJ1-5; CDR3nt: TGTGCCAGCAGCTCGGACAGGGGACGGGGAAGCAATCAGCCCCAGCATTTT; CDR3aa: CASSSDRGRGSNQPQHF
v_gene: TRBV7-6; d_gene: .; abundance: .; j_gene: TRBJ1-5; CDR3nt: TGTGCCAGCAGCTTATGGAATCAGCCCCAGCATTTT; CDR3aa: CASSLWNQPQHF
v_gene: TRBV4-3; d_gene: .; abundance: .; j_gene: TRBJ2-3; CDR3nt: TGCGCCAGCAGCCAAGGAAGCCCCGGGGGAGATACGCAGTATTTT; CDR3aa: CASSQGSPGGDTQYF
v_gene: TRBV7-7; d_gene: .; abundance: .; j_gene: TRBJ2-2; CDR3nt: TGTGCCAGCAGCTCCGGGACCAACACCGGGGAGCTGTTTTTT; CDR3aa: CASSSGTNTGELFF
v_gene: TRBV4-3; d_gene: .; abundance: .; j_gene: TRBJ2-7; CDR3nt: TGCGCCAGCAGCCGGGTGGGGGACCACGAGCAGTACTTC; CDR3aa: CASSRVGDHEQYF
v_gene: TRBV20-1; d_gene: .; abundance: few; j_gene: TRBJ1-1; CDR3nt: TGCAGCCTCTGGGGGTTCGAAGCTTTCTTT; CDR3aa: CSLWGFEAFF
v_gene: TRBV9; d_gene: .; abundance: few; j_gene: TRBJ2-3; CDR3nt: TGTGCCAGCAGCGGGAACCCCCAGGAACACCGGTCCACAGATACGCAGTATTTT; CDR3aa: CASSGNPQEHRSTDTQYF
v_gene: TRBV7-9; d_gene: TRBD1; abundance: .; j_gene: TRBJ1-1; CDR3nt: TGTGCCAGCAGCTCCACAGGGGCCGTAAGAGAAGCTTTCTTT; CDR3aa: CASSSTGAVREAFF
v_gene: TRBV6-6; d_gene: .; abundance: .; j_gene: TRBJ1-1; CDR3nt: TGTGCCAGCAGTTCTGGTGTCACTGAAGCTTTCTTT; CDR3aa: CASSSGVTEAFF
v_gene: TRBV4-2; d_gene: TRBD1; abundance: .; j_gene: TRBJ1-1; CDR3nt: TGTGCCAGCAGCGAGGGGAGGGGGCTGGGCACTGAAGCTTTCTTT; CDR3aa: CASSEGRGLGTEAFF
v_gene: TRBV9; d_gene: .; abundance: .; j_gene: TRBJ1-5; CDR3nt: TGTGCCAGCAGTTCGGGTAGTAGCAATCAGCCCCAGCATTTT; CDR3aa: CASSSGSSNQPQHF
v_gene: TRBV14; d_gene: .; abundance: once; j_gene: TRBJ2-2; CDR3nt: TGTGCCAGCAGCCAAGTTGGGACCCCGGGGGCCGGGGAGCTGTTTTTT; CDR3aa: CASSQVGTPGAGELFF
v_gene: TRBV6-1; d_gene: TRBD1; abundance: .; j_gene: TRBJ1-2; CDR3nt: TGTGCCAGCAGCCGGGACAGGAATGGCTACACCTTC; CDR3aa: CASSRDRNGYTF
v_gene: TRBV15; d_gene: .; abundance: .; j_gene: TRBJ2-5; CDR3nt: TGTGCCACCGGGAATCCACACCAAGAGACCCAGTACTTC; CDR3aa: CATGNPHQETQYF
v_gene: TRBV2; d_gene: .; abundance: .; j_gene: TRBJ1-1; CDR3nt: TGTGCCAGCAGTGAATGGCAGAACACTGAAGCTTTCTTT; CDR3aa: CASSEWQNTEAFF
v_gene: TRBV4-3; d_gene: .; abundance: .; j_gene: TRBJ1-1; CDR3nt: TGCGCCAGCAGCCAAGTGTCGGCAGCTGAAGCTTTCTTT; CDR3aa: CASSQVSAAEAFF
v_gene: TRBV4-1; d_gene: .; abundance: .; j_gene: TRBJ1-5; CDR3nt: TGCGCCAGCAGCCCTGCAGGGGATAGCAATCAGCCCCAGCATTTT; CDR3aa: CASSPAGDSNQPQHF
v_gene: TRBV19; d_gene: .; abundance: .; j_gene: TRBJ2-3; CDR3nt: TGTGCCAGTAGTATAGATGCCGTGGGGTTCCCTAGCACAGATACGCAGTATTTT; CDR3aa: CASSIDAVGFPSTDTQYF
v_gene: TRBV6-5; d_gene: .; abundance: .; j_gene: TRBJ1-1; CDR3nt: TGTGCCAGCAGTTCTCGTTTACCGGACACTGAAGCTTTCTTT; CDR3aa: CASSSRLPDTEAFF
v_gene: TRBV6-5; d_gene: .; abundance: .; j_gene: TRBJ2-7; CDR3nt: TGTGCCAGCAGTTACTCCGGGTCCACGTACTTC; CDR3aa: CASSYSGSTYF
v_gene: TRBV9; d_gene: .; abundance: .; j_gene: TRBJ2-1; CDR3nt: TGTGCCAGCAGCGTAGGTAATTCCTACAATGAGCAGTTCTTC; CDR3aa: CASSVGNSYNEQFF
v_gene: TRBV7-6; d_gene: TRBD1; abundance: .; j_gene: TRBJ2-7; CDR3nt: TGTGCCAGCAGCTACGGACAGGATCCAGCCTACGAGCAGTACTTC; CDR3aa: CASSYGQDPAYEQYF
v_gene: TRBV13; d_gene: .; abundance: once; j_gene: TRBJ1-5; CDR3nt: TGTGCCAGCAGCTTGGGACGTAATAGCAATCAGCCCCAGCATTTT; CDR3aa: CASSLGRNSNQPQHF
v_gene: TRBV2; d_gene: TRBD2; abundance: .; j_gene: TRBJ2-3; CDR3nt: TGTGCCAGCAGTGATAGAGGACTAGCGGGGGGGAGCACAGATACGCAGTATTTT; CDR3aa: CASSDRGLAGGSTDTQYF
v_gene: TRBV7-2; d_gene: .; abundance: .; j_gene: TRBJ2-7; CDR3nt: TGTGCCAGCAGCGTTGAGGGAGCCACCTACGAGCAGTACTTC; CDR3aa: CASSVEGATYEQYF
v_gene: TRBV4-3; d_gene: .; abundance: .; j_gene: TRBJ2-7; CDR3nt: TGCGCCAGCAGCCAAGTAGGTGGTCAGGGGTTCGAGCAGTACTTC; CDR3aa: CASSQVGGQGFEQYF
v_gene: TRBV7-3; d_gene: TRBD2; abundance: once; j_gene: TRBJ2-1; CDR3nt: TGTGCCAGCAGCCTCGGGACTAGCGGGGGCATCGGAAGTGAGCAGTTCTTC; CDR3aa: CASSLGTSGGIGSEQFF
v_gene: TRBV4-3; d_gene: .; abundance: once; j_gene: TRBJ1-2; CDR3nt: TGCGCCAGCAGCCAAGATCAGCAGGGGTGGGTTGGCTACACCTTC; CDR3aa: CASSQDQQGWVGYTF
v_gene: TRBV19; d_gene: .; abundance: .; j_gene: TRBJ1-3; CDR3nt: TGTGCCAGTAGTCCTTCCAGACAGGCCTACTCTGGAAACACCATATATTTT; CDR3aa: CASSPSRQAYSGNTIYF
v_gene: TRBV9; d_gene: .; abundance: .; j_gene: TRBJ1-6; CDR3nt: TGTGCCAGCAGCGTAGCTAGGGTCGGATCACCCCTCCACTTT; CDR3aa: CASSVARVGSPLHF
v_gene: TRBV18; d_gene: .; abundance: .; j_gene: TRBJ2-3; CDR3nt: TGTGCCAGCTCACCAGTTAGTCCAGCGGTAGGCACTAGCACAGATACGCAGTATTTT; CDR3aa: CASSPVSPAVGTSTDTQYF
v_gene: TRBV29-1; d_gene: .; abundance: once; j_gene: TRBJ2-3; CDR3nt: TGCAGCTACGATTTCGGCGGCACAGATACGCAGTATTTT; CDR3aa: CSYDFGGTDTQYF
v_gene: TRBV4-1; d_gene: .; abundance: .; j_gene: TRBJ1-4; CDR3nt: TGCGCCAGCAGCCAAGGGTCCGTTAATGAAAAACTGTTTTTT; CDR3aa: CASSQGSVNEKLFF
v_gene: TRBV15; d_gene: .; abundance: .; j_gene: TRBJ2-3; CDR3nt: TGTGCCACCAGCAGAGAGGACCACAGGGACAGCACAGATACGCAGTATTTT; CDR3aa: CATSREDHRDSTDTQYF
v_gene: TRBV28; d_gene: .; abundance: .; j_gene: TRBJ2-7; CDR3nt: TGTGCCAGCAGTTTGGGCAGCTCCTACGAGCAGTACTTC; CDR3aa: CASSLGSSYEQYF